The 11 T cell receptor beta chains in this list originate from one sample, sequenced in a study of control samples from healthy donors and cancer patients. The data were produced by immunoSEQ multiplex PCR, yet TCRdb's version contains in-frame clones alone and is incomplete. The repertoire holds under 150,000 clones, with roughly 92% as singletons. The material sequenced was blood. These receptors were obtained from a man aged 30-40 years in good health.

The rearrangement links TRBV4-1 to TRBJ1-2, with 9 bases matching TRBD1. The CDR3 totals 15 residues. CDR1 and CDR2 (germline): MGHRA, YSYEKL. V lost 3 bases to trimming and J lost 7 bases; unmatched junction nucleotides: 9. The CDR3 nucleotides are TGCGCCAGCAGCCATCCCGACAGGGGGGTAGTTGGCTACACCTTC. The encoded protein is CASSHPDRGVVGYTF.

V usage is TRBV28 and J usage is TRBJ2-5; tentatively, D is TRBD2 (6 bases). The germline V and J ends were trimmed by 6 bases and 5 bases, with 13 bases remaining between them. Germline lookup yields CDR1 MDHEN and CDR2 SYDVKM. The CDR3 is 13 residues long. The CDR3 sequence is CASRGTLGETQYF. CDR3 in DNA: TGTGCCAGCAGAGGGACTTTGGGGGAGACCCAGTACTTC.

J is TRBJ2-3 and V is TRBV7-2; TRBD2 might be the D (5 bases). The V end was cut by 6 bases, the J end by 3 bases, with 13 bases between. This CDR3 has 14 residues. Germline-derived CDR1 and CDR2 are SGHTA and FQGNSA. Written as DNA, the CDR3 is TGTGCCAGCAGGCCTCGAGCGGAAACAGATACGCAGTATTTT. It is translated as CASRPRAETDTQYF.

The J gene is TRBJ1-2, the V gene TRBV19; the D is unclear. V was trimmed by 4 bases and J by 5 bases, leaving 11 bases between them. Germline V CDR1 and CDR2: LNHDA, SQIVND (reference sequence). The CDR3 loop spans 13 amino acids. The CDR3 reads CASSKSGVYGYTF. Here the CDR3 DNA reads TGTGCCAGTAGTAAATCGGGTGTGTATGGCTACACCTTC.

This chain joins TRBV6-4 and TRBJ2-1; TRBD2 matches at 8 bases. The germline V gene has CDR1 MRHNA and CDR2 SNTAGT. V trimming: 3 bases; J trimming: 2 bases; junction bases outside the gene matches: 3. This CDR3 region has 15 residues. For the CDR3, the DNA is TGTGCCAGCAGTGATGATAGCGGGACCTACAATGAGCAGTTCTTC. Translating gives CASSDDSGTYNEQFF.

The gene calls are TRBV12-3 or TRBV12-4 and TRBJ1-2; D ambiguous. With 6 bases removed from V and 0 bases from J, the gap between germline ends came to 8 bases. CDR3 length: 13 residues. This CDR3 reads CASRLSTNYGYTF. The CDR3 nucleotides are TGTGCCAGCAGATTATCTACTAACTATGGCTACACCTTC.

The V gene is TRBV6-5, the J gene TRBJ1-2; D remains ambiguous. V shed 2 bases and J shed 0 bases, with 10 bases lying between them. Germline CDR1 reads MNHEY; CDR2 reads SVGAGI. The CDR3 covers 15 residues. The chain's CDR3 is CASSYDHGANYGYTF. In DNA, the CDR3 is TGTGCCAGCAGTTACGATCACGGAGCTAACTATGGCTACACCTTC.

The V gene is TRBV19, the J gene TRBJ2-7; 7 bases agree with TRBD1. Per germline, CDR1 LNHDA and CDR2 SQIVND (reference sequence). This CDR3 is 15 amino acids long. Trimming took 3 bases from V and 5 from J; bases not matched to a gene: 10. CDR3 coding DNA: TGTGCCAGTAGTATTGGCCAGGGGGTAAGGAACGAGCAGTACTTC. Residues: CASSIGQGVRNEQYF.

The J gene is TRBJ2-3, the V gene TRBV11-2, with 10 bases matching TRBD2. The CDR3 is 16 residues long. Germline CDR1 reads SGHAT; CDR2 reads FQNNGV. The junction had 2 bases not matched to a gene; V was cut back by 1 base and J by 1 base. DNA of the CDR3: TGTGCCAGCAGCTTAGTCCTAGCGGGAGGCACAGATACGCAGTATTTT. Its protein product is CASSLVLAGGTDTQYF.

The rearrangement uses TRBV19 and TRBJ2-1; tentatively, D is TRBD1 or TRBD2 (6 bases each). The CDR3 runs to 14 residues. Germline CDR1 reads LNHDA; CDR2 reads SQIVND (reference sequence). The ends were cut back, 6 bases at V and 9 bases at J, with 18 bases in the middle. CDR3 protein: CASRWGRGQGEQFF. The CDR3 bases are TGTGCCAGTAGATGGGGACGGGGGCAGGGTGAGCAGTTCTTC.

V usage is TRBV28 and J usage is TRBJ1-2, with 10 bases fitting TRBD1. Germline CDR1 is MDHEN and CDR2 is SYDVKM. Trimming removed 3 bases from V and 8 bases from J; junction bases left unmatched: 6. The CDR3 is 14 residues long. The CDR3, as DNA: TGTGCCAGCAGTTTCCGACAGGGGGCGCGGGGCTACACCTTC. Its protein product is CASSFRQGARGYTF.